The next 22 T cell receptor beta chains were all read from a single sample in a study of CXCR3-negative and CXCR3-positive naive CD8 T cells. These receptors' antigens are unknown. Study observations and caveats: Compared with CXCR3-negative naive cells, CXCR3-positive naive cells showed more hydrophobic TRB CDR3s.

The authors made the TRB cDNA libraries by 5' RACE using UMI labels. TCRdb re-called the 5' RACE reads and catalogs CDR3 proteins one per entry, DNA excluded. Here the sample table reports around 63,000 distinct CDR3 sequences. What was sequenced was naive CXCR3+ CD8+ T cells from blood. Documented subset: CD45RO-CCR7+CD27+CD95- naive CD8+ T cells expressing CXCR3 (TNR3+). The receptor source for this set is a human donor in good health. Some clones in this sample may be carry-over from other donors' samples.

The J gene is TRBJ1-1, the V gene TRBV7-6; TCRdb gives TRBD1 as the D gene, but with no DNA this cannot be confirmed. The CDR3 is 14 amino acids. The germline gives CDR1 SGHVS, CDR2 FNYEAQ. This chain's CDR3 is CASSLEGAITEAFF. Supplemented by reference TRBV7-6 and TRBJ1-1, the full variable domain reads GAGVSQSPRYKVTKRGQDVALRCDPISGHVSLYWYRQALGQGPEFLTYFNYEAQQDKSGLPNDRFSAERPEGSISTLTIQRTEQRDSAMYRCASSLEGAITEAFFGQGTRLTVV.

The gene calls are TRBV7-9 and TRBJ2-2. The germline CDR1 and CDR2 sequences are SEHNR and FQNEAQ (reference sequence). The CDR3 sequence is 16 residues long. Here the CDR3 reads CASSKISSENTGELFF.

V usage is TRBV29-1 and J usage is TRBJ1-1. This CDR3 contains 13 residues. The germline CDR1 and CDR2 sequences are SQVTM and ANQGSEA. The CDR3 reads CSALGEGDTEAFF.

The CDR3 sequence: CASSIVSPRLNTEAFF. This chain uses TRBV19 with TRBJ1-1; without DNA, the TCRdb call of TRBD1 cannot be checked. Germline CDR1 reads LNHDA; CDR2 reads SQIVND (reference sequence). CDR3 length: 16 amino acids.

This rearrangement joins TRBV24-1 to TRBJ2-2; there is no DNA to check the TCRdb D call of TRBD1. The length of the CDR3 is 16 residues. CDR1 KGHDR and CDR2 SFDVKD come from the germline V gene. This CDR3 is CATSDLSRVGSGELFF.

The gene calls are TRBV29-1 and TRBJ2-3; the TCRdb D gene call, TRBD2, has no DNA to confirm it. Germline-derived CDR1 and CDR2 are SQVTM and ANQGSEA. The CDR3 length is 15 residues. CDR3 residues: CSHVGGTTITDTQYF.

The chain links TRBV20-1 to TRBJ2-3; TCRdb returns TRBD1, unconfirmable since there is no DNA. The CDR3 extends over 15 amino acids. In germline, CDR1 is DFQATT, CDR2 SNEGSKA (reference sequence). The CDR3 region is CSASGTGEESNTQYF.

This clonotype counts as medium-sized (0.01 to 0.1%) by frequency. V gene TRBV7-8 combines with J gene TRBJ2-7; checking the TCRdb D call of TRBD1 is not possible without DNA. This CDR3 has 12 residues. Germline assignment: CDR1 SGHVS and CDR2 FQNEAQ. The CDR3 sequence: CASLDRADEQYF.

The chain uses TRBV7-9 and TRBJ2-7; TCRdb indicates TRBD2, and absent DNA this call remains unverified. Germline V CDR1 and CDR2: SEHNR, FQNEAQ (reference sequence). This CDR3 region has 14 residues. The CDR3 region is CASSQPGLTYEQYF.

J is TRBJ2-2 and V is TRBV7-7. CDR1 and CDR2 from the germline V gene are SSHAT and FNYEAQ (reference sequence). This CDR3 is 18 amino acids long. CDR3 sequence reads: CASCLFSGPGANIGELFF. Combining the CDR3 with reference TRBV7-7 and TRBJ2-2 gives the whole variable domain GAGVSQSPRYKVTKRGQDVTLRCDPISSHATLYWYQQALGQGPEFLTYFNYEAQPDKSGLPSDRFSAERPEGSISTLTIQRTEQRDSAMYRCASCLFSGPGANIGELFFGEGSRLTVL.

The chain couples TRBV7-9 to TRBJ2-7. The CDR3 is 12 amino acids. Germline V gene data show CDR1 as SEHNR and CDR2 as FQNEAQ (reference sequence). The CDR3 region is CASSLEVDEQYF.

This CDR3 reads CASSLRLAGLYEQYF. V usage is TRBV7-9 and J usage is TRBJ2-7; lacking DNA, the TRBD2 call made by TCRdb goes unchecked. Germline V gene sequence: CDR1 SEHNR, CDR2 FQNEAQ (reference sequence). This CDR3 has 15 amino acids.

V usage is TRBV9 and J usage is TRBJ2-5. This CDR3 region has 14 residues. Germline CDR1 is SGDLS and CDR2 is YYNGEE. CDR3 protein: CASSVEAEVETQYF. The full variable domain, in which reference TRBV9 and TRBJ2-5 provide the parts outside the CDR3, is DSGVTQTPKHLITATGQRVTLRCSPRSGDLSVYWYQQSLDQGLQFLIQYYNGEERAKGNILERFSAQQFPDLHSELNLSSLELGDSALYFCASSVEAEVETQYFGPGTRLLVL.

This sequence joins TRBV19 and TRBJ2-7; absent DNA, TCRdb's TRBD1 call cannot be checked. The CDR3 contains 14 residues. Germline CDR1 reads LNHDA; CDR2 reads SQIVND (reference sequence). The CDR3 region is CASSIEARGYEQYF. Full variable domain (missing parts from reference TRBV19 and TRBJ2-7): DGGITQSPKYLFRKEGQNVTLSCEQNLNHDAMYWYRQDPGQGLRLIYYSQIVNDFQKGDIAEGYSVSREKKESFPLTVTSAQKNPTAFYLCASSIEARGYEQYFGPGTRLTVT.

The genes are TRBV7-6 and TRBJ1-3; TCRdb gives TRBD1 as the D gene, but with no DNA this cannot be confirmed. This CDR3 has 14 amino acids. Germline CDR1 is SGHVS and CDR2 is FNYEAQ. Here the CDR3 reads CASSTGQGGNTIYF.

The rearrangement joins TRBV7-6 to TRBJ2-7; the TCRdb call, TRBD1, lacks DNA for checking. CDR3 length: 12 amino acids. Germline V gene sequence: CDR1 SGHVS, CDR2 FNYEAQ. The CDR3 sequence: CASSPPGEEQYF.

The J gene is TRBJ2-7, the V gene TRBV28. The germline V gene has CDR1 MDHEN and CDR2 SYDVKM. This CDR3 spans 13 amino acids. CDR3: CASSLLGTYEQYF.

This chain uses TRBV29-1 with TRBJ2-5; TCRdb picks TRBD1, but there is no DNA to check that call. There are 15 residues in the CDR3. CDR1 is SQVTM and CDR2 is ANQGSEA in the germline V gene. Here the CDR3 reads CSVVQLRDVQETQYF.

V and J are TRBV20-1 and TRBJ2-2; TCRdb lists TRBD1, though no DNA is available to test this call. Germline values: CDR1 DFQATT, CDR2 SNEGSKA (reference sequence). The CDR3 covers 16 residues. CDR3 loop: CSARLPTGRLAGELFF.

This sequence joins TRBV29-1 and TRBJ2-7. Germline CDR1 is SQVTM and CDR2 is ANQGSEA. The CDR3 consists of 11 residues. This CDR3 is CSVEGLAQQYF.

This chain joins TRBV25-1 and TRBJ1-1. In germline, CDR1 is MGHDK, CDR2 SYGVNS. This CDR3 has 11 amino acids. The chain's CDR3 is CASMKYTEAFF. The full variable domain, with the rest looked up from reference TRBV25-1 and TRBJ1-1, is EADIYQTPRYLVIGTGKKITLECSQTMGHDKMYWYQQDPGMELHLIHYSYGVNSTEKGDLSSESTVSRIRTEHFPLTLESARPSHTSQYLCASMKYTEAFFGQGTRLTVV.

The chain carries TRBV3-1 and TRBJ2-1; checking the TCRdb D call of TRBD2 is not possible without DNA. The CDR3 is 18 residues long. Germline lookup yields CDR1 LGHDT and CDR2 YNNKEL (reference sequence). This chain's CDR3 is CASSQDQASGDSYNEQFF.